These 27 T cell receptor beta chains share one sample of origin, sequenced in a study of blood T cell repertoires in COVID-19 (dated by TCRdb to about 2020). Library preparation used the immunoSEQ multiplex PCR assay. As stored in TCRdb, this immuneACCESS dataset retains in-frame rearrangements with V and J assigned. A fraction of the clones does not appear; measured against another copy, unresolved V genes explain less than half of the discrepancy, and the remainder lacks a known reason. Counted in this sample were under 200,000 clones; about 80% of them appeared once. Approximately 3% of the sample comes from the top ten. Material for sequencing was PBMCs or T cells enriched from blood (not recorded which). The source of these receptors is an older woman who had recovered from COVID-19.

The chain is built from TRBV10-1 and TRBJ2-1; 8 nucleotides align to TRBD2. This CDR3 region has 12 residues. Per the germline V gene, CDR1 is WNHNN and CDR2 is SYGVQD (reference sequence). Trimming cost V 3 bases and J 12 bases; bases outside gene matches: 4. CDR3 DNA: TGCGCCAGCAGTGACCCCGGGGGGGGGCAGTTCTTC. Protein: CASSDPGGGQFF.

The chain links TRBV4-1 to TRBJ1-1, with no clear D. Germline assignment: CDR1 MGHRA and CDR2 YSYEKL. Trimming took off 4 bases at V and 5 bases at J, with 17 bases between the two ends. This CDR3 spans 15 amino acids. CDR3 loop: CASSLSWGGGTEAFF. The CDR3 DNA sequence: TGCGCCAGCAGCCTCTCTTGGGGTGGAGGGACTGAAGCTTTCTTT.

This chain uses TRBV5-4 with TRBJ1-2; a weak D match, TRBD1 (5 bases). Germline lookup yields CDR1 SGHNT and CDR2 YYREEE (reference sequence). Trimming took off 4 bases at V and 4 bases at J, with 14 bases between the two ends. The CDR3 totals 14 residues. CDR3 loop: CASSPLGGGYGYTF. CDR3 DNA: TGTGCCAGCAGCCCTTTGGGGGGGGGCTATGGCTACACCTTC.

This clone was picked up one time. The chain uses TRBV24-1 and TRBJ2-5, with 9 bases identical to TRBD1. V gave up 7 bases and J gave up 4 bases; unmatched junction bases: 9. The germline V gene encodes CDR1 KGHDR and CDR2 SFDVKD. This CDR3 is 15 amino acids long. CDR3 in DNA: TGTGCCACCAGCCCGGGACAGGGTATTTTAGAGACCCAGTACTTC. The encoded protein is CATSPGQGILETQYF.

The V call is TRBV4-2, the J call TRBJ1-5; D might be TRBD1 (6 bases). The CDR3 spans 18 residues. The germline V and J ends were trimmed by 3 bases and 2 bases, with 20 bases remaining between them. Germline V gene data show CDR1 as LGHNA and CDR2 as YNFKEQ. CDR3 in amino acids: CASSQDRAGVNGNQPQHF. The CDR3 nucleotides are TGTGCCAGCAGCCAGGATCGTGCAGGGGTTAACGGCAATCAGCCCCAGCATTTT.

This chain joins TRBV7-2 and TRBJ1-1; TRBD1 matches 7 bases. V shed 1 base and J 7 bases; nucleotides not matched to a gene: 6. Germline-derived CDR1 and CDR2 are SGHTA and FQGNSA. The CDR3 runs 14 residues. CDR3 protein: CASSLDRGMGEAFF. CDR3 bases: TGTGCCAGCAGCTTAGACAGGGGCATGGGTGAAGCTTTCTTT. Full variable domain (remainder filled in from reference TRBV7-2 and TRBJ1-1): GAGVSQSPSNKVTEKGKDVELRCDPISGHTALYWYRQSLGQGLEFLIYFQGNSAPDKSGLPSDRFSAERTGGSVSTLTIQRTQQEDSAVYLCASSLDRGMGEAFFGQGTRLTVV.

The V call is TRBV19, the J call TRBJ1-3, with D unresolved. V was shortened by 6 bases and J by 3 bases, with 12 bases between the two germline ends. This CDR3 is built from 14 residues. In germline, CDR1 is LNHDA, CDR2 SQIVND (reference sequence). The DNA for the CDR3 is TGTGCCAGTAGCTATGGTTCATTTGGAAACACCATATATTTT. This translates into CASSYGSFGNTIYF. The variable domain in full, with the rest retrieved from reference TRBV19 and TRBJ1-3, is DGGITQSPKYLFRKEGQNVTLSCEQNLNHDAMYWYRQDPGQGLRLIYYSQIVNDFQKGDIAEGYSVSREKKESFPLTVTSAQKNPTAFYLCASSYGSFGNTIYFGEGSWLTVV.

The V gene is TRBV4-1, the J gene TRBJ2-4; TRBD1 agrees at 8 bases. J gave up 0 bases and V 1 base, and 2 bases lay outside the gene matches. Looked up from germline, CDR1 is MGHRA and CDR2 is YSYEKL. This CDR3 region has 16 residues. CDR3 sequence: CASSQGDRLAKNIQYF. The CDR3 DNA reads TGCGCCAGCAGCCAAGGGGACAGGCTAGCCAAAAACATTCAGTACTTC.

J is TRBJ2-7 and V is TRBV6-5, with D perhaps matching TRBD2 (5 bases). Trimming shortened V by 0 bases and J by 3 bases, and 12 bases separated the two germline ends. Per germline, CDR1 MNHEY and CDR2 SVGAGI. This CDR3 has 15 residues. Here the CDR3 reads CASSYSVGGLYEQYF. DNA of the CDR3: TGTGCCAGCAGTTACTCGGTTGGCGGGCTCTACGAGCAGTACTTC.

The chain carries TRBV5-1 and TRBJ2-3; maybe TRBD2 (6 bases). The CDR3 extends over 15 amino acids. Germline V CDR1 and CDR2: SGHRS, YFSETQ. V lost 4 bases to trimming and J lost 6 bases, with 18 bases between them. The chain's CDR3 is CASSLTAGTPDTQYF. The DNA for the CDR3 is TGCGCCAGCAGCCTGACGGCGGGGACCCCGGATACGCAGTATTTT. Filled out from reference TRBV5-1 and TRBJ2-3, the complete variable domain reads KAGVTQTPRYLIKTRGQQVTLSCSPISGHRSVSWYQQTPGQGLQFLFEYFSETQRNKGNFPGRFSGRQFSNSRSEMNVSTLELGDSALYLCASSLTAGTPDTQYFGPGTRLTVL.

The chain couples TRBV7-6 to TRBJ2-3; 10 nucleotides align to TRBD2. The CDR3 spans 14 residues. Germline-derived CDR1 and CDR2 are SGHVS and FNYEAQ. V trimming: 8 bases; J trimming: 5 bases; junction bases outside the gene matches: 7. The CDR3 DNA sequence: TGTGCCAGCTCAGCGGGGGGGCCGGTAGATACGCAGTATTTT. Protein product: CASSAGGPVDTQYF.

The V gene is TRBV6-5, the J gene TRBJ1-6, with D unresolved. This CDR3 comprises 14 residues. Between the trimmed V and J ends, which lost 6 bases and 8 bases, there was a span of 14 bases. Germline loops: CDR1 MNHEY, CDR2 SVGAGI. As DNA, the CDR3 is TGTGCCAGCAGCTTAGCAACTCGGGATTCACCCCTCCACTTT. Protein: CASSLATRDSPLHF.

V is TRBV9 and J is TRBJ1-5, with 7 bases aligning to TRBD1. V lost 4 bases and J lost 3; bases outside the gene matches: 13. CDR3 size: 17 residues. Germline V gives CDR1 SGDLS, CDR2 YYNGEE. The CDR3 bases are TGTGCCAGCAGCCCGACAGGGAACTCGGGAGACAATCAGCCCCAGCATTTT. This gives the protein CASSPTGNSGDNQPQHF.

The chain uses TRBV3-1 (or the pseudogene TRBV3-2) and TRBJ2-1; D may be TRBD2 (5 bases). Trimming left V 1 base short and J 8 bases short, with 21 bases between. This CDR3 region has 17 residues. Germline V gene sequence: CDR1 LGHDT, CDR2 YNNKEL (reference sequence). The CDR3 sequence: CASSQGGAGQVWDEQFF. In DNA form, the CDR3 reads TGTGCCAGCAGCCAAGGGGGTGCGGGCCAAGTTTGGGATGAGCAGTTCTTC.

The rearrangement joins TRBV5-1 to TRBJ1-2; 10 nucleotides line up with TRBD1. The CDR3 totals 13 residues. Trimming removed 4 bases from V and 8 bases from J; junction bases left unmatched: 5. Germline V gene data show CDR1 as SGHRS and CDR2 as YFSETQ. The CDR3 here is CASSQGTGEGYTF. The DNA for the CDR3 is TGCGCCAGCAGCCAAGGGACAGGGGAAGGCTACACCTTC.

V usage is TRBV19 and J usage is TRBJ1-1; the D gene is possibly TRBD1 (5 bases). The CDR3 loop spans 12 amino acids. V was cut by 6 bases and J by 6 bases, with 11 bases left in between. CDR1 is LNHDA, CDR2 SQIVND, per germline (reference sequence). CDR3 in amino acids: CASSLGPAEAFF. DNA for the CDR3: TGTGCCAGTAGCCTGGGGCCGGCTGAAGCTTTCTTT.

V is TRBV10-2 and J is TRBJ1-6, with a weak D call TRBD1 (5 bases). From germline, CDR1 is WSHSY and CDR2 SAAADI. V dropped 0 bases and J dropped 7 bases, with 7 bases sitting between them. CDR3 size: 14 residues. CDR3 coding DNA: TGCGCCAGCAGTGAGTCGGGGGGGAATTCACCCCTCCACTTT. Translating it yields CASSESGGNSPLHF.

The gene calls are TRBV6-5 and TRBJ1-1; a weak D match, TRBD1 (5 bases). The CDR3 sequence is 15 residues long. Per germline, CDR1 MNHEY and CDR2 SVGAGI. With 0 bases removed from V and 4 bases from J, the gap between germline ends came to 12 bases. The CDR3 protein is CASSYSDSGGTEAFF. CDR3 DNA: TGTGCCAGCAGTTACTCTGACAGCGGGGGCACTGAAGCTTTCTTT.

The chain employs TRBV5-8 and TRBJ2-3; 10 nucleotides match TRBD1. Losses at the gene ends were 5 bases for V and 5 bases for J; bases not matched to a gene: 5. There are 14 residues in the CDR3. The germline V gene encodes CDR1 SGHTS and CDR2 YDEGEE. CDR3 region: CASSSGTGVDTQYF. CDR3 sequence (DNA): TGTGCCAGCAGTTCCGGGACAGGGGTAGATACGCAGTATTTT.

This clone was seen a single time. This chain uses TRBV5-1 with TRBJ2-7; 7 bases are shared with TRBD1. V lost 0 bases to trimming and J lost 2 bases; unmatched junction nucleotides: 8. The CDR3 is 16 residues long. The germline V gene encodes CDR1 SGHRS and CDR2 YFSETQ. The CDR3 spells CASSLGFGTATYEQYF. CDR3 DNA: TGCGCCAGCAGCTTGGGGTTTGGGACAGCAACCTACGAGCAGTACTTC.

The chain links TRBV18 to TRBJ1-6; TRBD1 matches 7 bases. The junction had 5 bases not matched to a gene; V was cut back by 3 bases and J by 6 bases. The CDR3 spans 15 residues. CDR1 is KGHSH and CDR2 is LQKENI in the germline V gene. CDR3 sequence reads: CASSPRQGGNSPLHF. DNA of the CDR3: TGTGCCAGCTCACCCCGACAGGGTGGTAATTCACCCCTCCACTTT.

The rearrangement joins TRBV5-5 to TRBJ1-2, with D possibly being TRBD1 (5 bases). Looked up from germline, CDR1 is SGHKS and CDR2 is YYEKEE (reference sequence). Deletions cut 2 bases from V and 5 bases from J, with 10 bases between. The CDR3 is made up of 13 amino acids. The CDR3 DNA reads TGTGCCAGCAGCTTTAAAGGGGAATATGGCTACACCTTC. Its translation is CASSFKGEYGYTF.

The genes are TRBV9 and TRBJ2-1, with TRBD2 as a possible D gene (6 bases). Germline lookup yields CDR1 SGDLS and CDR2 YYNGEE. V was pared by 0 bases and J by 1 base, with 11 bases between. The CDR3 totals 16 residues. CDR3 loop: CASSVAGDSSYNEQFF. In nucleotides, the CDR3 is TGTGCCAGCAGCGTAGCCGGGGACTCATCCTACAATGAGCAGTTCTTC.

The V and J genes are TRBV11-2 and TRBJ2-1, with D hard to call. Germline values: CDR1 SGHAT, CDR2 FQNNGV. The CDR3 has 14 amino acids. With 6 bases removed from V and 4 bases from J, the gap between germline ends came to 13 bases. CDR3 sequence: CASSKQWVYNEQFF. CDR3 nucleotide sequence: TGTGCCAGCAGTAAACAGTGGGTGTACAATGAGCAGTTCTTC.

The rearrangement uses TRBV18 and TRBJ1-1, with a tentative D call TRBD1 (6 bases). CDR1 and CDR2 from the germline V gene are KGHSH and LQKENI. V was pared by 8 bases and J by 0 bases, with 13 bases between. This CDR3 is 14 amino acids long. CDR3 coding DNA: TGTGCCAGCAGATTAGGGGGAATGAACACTGAAGCTTTCTTT. Translating it yields CASRLGGMNTEAFF.

The gene calls are TRBV5-4 and TRBJ1-5; 8 nucleotides match TRBD1. J lost 4 bases, V lost 5 bases, and 5 bases had no gene match. The CDR3 spans 14 residues. Germline CDR1 is SGHNT and CDR2 is YYREEE (reference sequence). The CDR3 spells CASSYGQGNQPQHF. DNA for the CDR3: TGTGCCAGCAGTTATGGACAGGGTAATCAGCCCCAGCATTTT.

This rearrangement joins TRBV9 to TRBJ2-3; the match to TRBD2 covers 7 bases. Germline V gene lookup returns CDR1 SGDLS and CDR2 YYNGEE. V gave up 2 bases and J gave up 2 bases; unmatched junction bases: 5. This CDR3 is built from 15 residues. The CDR3 bases are TGTGCCAGCAGCGTTCCTAGCGGATTCACAGATACGCAGTATTTT. Its protein is CASSVPSGFTDTQYF. The variable domain in full, completed from reference TRBV9 and TRBJ2-3, reads DSGVTQTPKHLITATGQRVTLRCSPRSGDLSVYWYQQSLDQGLQFLIQYYNGEERAKGNILERFSAQQFPDLHSELNLSSLELGDSALYFCASSVPSGFTDTQYFGPGTRLTVL.